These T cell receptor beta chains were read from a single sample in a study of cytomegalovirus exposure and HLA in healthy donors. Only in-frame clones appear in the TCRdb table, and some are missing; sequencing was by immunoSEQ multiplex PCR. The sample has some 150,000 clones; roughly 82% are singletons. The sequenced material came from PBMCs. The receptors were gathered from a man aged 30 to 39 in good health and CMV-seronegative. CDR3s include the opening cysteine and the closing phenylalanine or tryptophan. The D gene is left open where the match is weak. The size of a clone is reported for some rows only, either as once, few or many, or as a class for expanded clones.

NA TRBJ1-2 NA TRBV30 TGTGCCTGGAGTGGCCAACAATACCGTGGCTACACCTTC CAWSGQQYRGYTF
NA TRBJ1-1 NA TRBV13 TGTGCCAGCACCGCGATCCGGGGGACTGAAGCTTTCTTT CASTAIRGTEAFF
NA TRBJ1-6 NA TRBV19 TGTGCCAGTAGTATAGTACAGAGCTCCTATAATTCACCCCTCCACTTT CASSIVQSSYNSPLHF
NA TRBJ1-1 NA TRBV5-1 TGCGCCAGCAGGGTGTCCGGGAACCCTATGAACACTGAAGCTTTCTTT CASRVSGNPMNTEAFF
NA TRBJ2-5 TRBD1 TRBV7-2 TGTGCCAGCAGCCGGGACAGGGACGAGACCCAGTACTTC CASSRDRDETQYF
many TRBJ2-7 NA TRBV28 TGTGCCAGCAGTATCCGCTTCGAGGCCTACGAGCAGTACTTC CASSIRFEAYEQYF
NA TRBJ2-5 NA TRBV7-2 TGTGCCAGCAGCTTAGTCCTAGGAGGGGAGACCCAGTACTTC CASSLVLGGETQYF
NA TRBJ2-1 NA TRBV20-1 TGCAGTGTTACATACAATGAGCAGTTCTTC CSVTYNEQFF
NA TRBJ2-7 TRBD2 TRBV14 TGTGCCAGCAGCCAAGTAGCTGGCGCTCTTGAGCGGGACCGACGGCACGAGCAGTACTTC CASSQVAGALERDRRHEQYF
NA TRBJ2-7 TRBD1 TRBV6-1 TGTGCCAGCAGTGAAGAGGGACAGGGTAGCGAGCAGTACTTC CASSEEGQGSEQYF
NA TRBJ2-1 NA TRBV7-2 TGTGCCAGCAGCTTAATGCGGGTCGCCTACAATGAGCAGTTCTTC CASSLMRVAYNEQFF
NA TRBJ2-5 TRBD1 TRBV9 TGTGCCAGCAGCGTAGGGGACAGGTTACGAGAGACCCAGTACTTC CASSVGDRLRETQYF
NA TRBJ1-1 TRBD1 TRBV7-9 TGTGCCAGCAGCGTCCCACAGGGGGGGAGTAACACTGAAGCTTTCTTT CASSVPQGGSNTEAFF
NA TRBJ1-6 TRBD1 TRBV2 TGTGCCAGCAGCGAGGGGGCTCGGTCACCCCTCCACTTT CASSEGARSPLHF
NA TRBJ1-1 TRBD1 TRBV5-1 TGCGCCAGCCGGGACAGCCGCCCCACTGAAGCTTTCTTT CASRDSRPTEAFF
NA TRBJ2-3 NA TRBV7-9 TGTGCCAGCAGCTTAGCTCCACAAGATACGCAGTATTTT CASSLAPQDTQYF
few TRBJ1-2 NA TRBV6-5 TGTGCCAGCAGTTACGCGGGGGCTGACTATGGCTACACCTTC CASSYAGADYGYTF
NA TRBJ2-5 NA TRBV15 TGTGCCACCAGCAGAGAGTTGAACAGCGGAGCTGGGGAGACCCAGTACTTC CATSRELNSGAGETQYF
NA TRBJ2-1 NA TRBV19 TGTGCCAGTAGTCTGCCGGAGGGCTCCTACAATGAGCAGTTCTTC CASSLPEGSYNEQFF
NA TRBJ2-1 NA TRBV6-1 TGTGCCAGCAGTGAACACATCTCTGGCCACAATGAGCAGTTCTTC CASSEHISGHNEQFF
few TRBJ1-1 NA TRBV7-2 TGTGCCAGCAGCGGGACTATGGGGATTGAAGCTTTCTTT CASSGTMGIEAFF
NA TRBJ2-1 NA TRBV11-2 TGTGCCAGCAGCCCGAGGGAGGACGGTGAGCAGTTCTTC CASSPREDGEQFF
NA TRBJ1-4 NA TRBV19 TGTGCCAGTAGTTACGAGGCTTGGAGGGAAAAACTGTTTTTT CASSYEAWREKLFF
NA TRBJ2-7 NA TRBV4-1 TGCGCCAGCAGCTACACCGTCGGGGTTGGATCCTACGAGCAGTACTTC CASSYTVGVGSYEQYF
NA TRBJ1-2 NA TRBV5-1 TGCGCCAGCAGCTTGGGTACTGCTCCCTTCTATGGCTACACCTTC CASSLGTAPFYGYTF
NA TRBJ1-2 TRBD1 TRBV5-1 TGCGCCAGCAGCTTACTGACAGGGAACTATGGCTACACCTTC CASSLLTGNYGYTF
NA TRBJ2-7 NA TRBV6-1 TGTGCCAGCAGTGAAGGACAGACATTTGACGAGCAGTACTTC CASSEGQTFDEQYF
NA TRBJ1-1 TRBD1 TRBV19 TGTGCCAGCTCGGGACAGGGGAATGAAGCTTTCTTT CASSGQGNEAFF
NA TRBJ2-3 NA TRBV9 TGTGCCAGCAGCCCCCGCTGGGGGGACCCCCGGGAAATAAGCACAGATACGCAGTATTTT CASSPRWGDPREISTDTQYF
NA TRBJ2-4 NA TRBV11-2 TGTGCCAGCAGCTTAGACATCAAAAACAGTCAGTACTTC CASSLDIKNSQYF
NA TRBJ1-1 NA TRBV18 TGTGCCAGCTCACCGGTAGCGGTGCAGCAAGCTTTCTTT CASSPVAVQQAFF
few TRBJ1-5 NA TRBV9 TGTGCCAGCAGCGTAGATTTTAGGGGCCCCCAGCATTTT CASSVDFRGPQHF
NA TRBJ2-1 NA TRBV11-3 TGTGCCAGCAGCGTACAGGGCTACAATGAGCAGTTCTTC CASSVQGYNEQFF
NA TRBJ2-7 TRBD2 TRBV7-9 TGTGCCAGCAGCTTTATTAGCGGGGTGGGCTCCTACGAGCAGTACTTC CASSFISGVGSYEQYF
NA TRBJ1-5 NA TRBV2 TGTGCCAGCAGTGAAGCAACAGACTATAGCAATCAGCCCCAGCATTTT CASSEATDYSNQPQHF